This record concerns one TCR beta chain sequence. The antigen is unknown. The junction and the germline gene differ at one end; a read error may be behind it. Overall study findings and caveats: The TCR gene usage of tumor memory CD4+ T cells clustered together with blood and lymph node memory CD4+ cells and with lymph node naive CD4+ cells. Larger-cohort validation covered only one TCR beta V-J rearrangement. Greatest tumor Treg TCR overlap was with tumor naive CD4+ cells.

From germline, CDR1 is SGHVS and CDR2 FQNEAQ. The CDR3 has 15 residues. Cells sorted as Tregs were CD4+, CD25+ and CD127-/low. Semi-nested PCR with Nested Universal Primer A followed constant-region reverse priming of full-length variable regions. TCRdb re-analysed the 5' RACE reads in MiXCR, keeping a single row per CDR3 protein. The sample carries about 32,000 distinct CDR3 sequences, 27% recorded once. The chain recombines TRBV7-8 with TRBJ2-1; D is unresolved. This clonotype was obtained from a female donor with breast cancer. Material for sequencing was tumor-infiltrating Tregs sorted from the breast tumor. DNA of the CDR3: TGTGCCAGCAGTACCCCGGAGATCTCCTACATTGAGCAGTTCTTC. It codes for CASSTPEISYIEQFF.